The entry below describes one TCR beta chain. Method: immunoSEQ multiplex PCR; TCRdb's copy keeps in-frame clones and lacks some. The sample has 47,000 or so clones, 94% seen once; the top ten hold over 0.4%. This specimen comes from a study of T cell changes during pregnancy in multiple sclerosis. V lost 5 bases to trimming and J lost 6 bases, with 7 bases between them. Germline CDR1 SGHDT, CDR2 YYEEEE. The CDR3 is 11 amino acids. This clonotype was obtained from a female donor with multiple sclerosis, enrolled in a pregnancy study. The genes are TRBV5-6 and TRBJ2-3; D is perhaps TRBD2 (5 bases). The sequencing used CD4+ T cells from peripheral blood mononuclear cells, collected in the first trimester of pregnancy. In nucleotides, the CDR3 is TGTGCCAGCAGGGAGCGGGATACGCAGTATTTT. Amino acids: CASRERDTQYF.